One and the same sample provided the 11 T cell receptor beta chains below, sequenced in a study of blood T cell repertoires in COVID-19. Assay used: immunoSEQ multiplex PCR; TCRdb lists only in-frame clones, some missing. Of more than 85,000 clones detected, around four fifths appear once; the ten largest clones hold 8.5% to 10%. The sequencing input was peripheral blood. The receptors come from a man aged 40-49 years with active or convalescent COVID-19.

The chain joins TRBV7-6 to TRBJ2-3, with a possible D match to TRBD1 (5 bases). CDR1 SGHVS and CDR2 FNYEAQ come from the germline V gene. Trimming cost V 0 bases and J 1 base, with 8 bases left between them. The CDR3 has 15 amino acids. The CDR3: CASSLAGVGTDTQYF. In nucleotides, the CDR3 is TGTGCCAGCAGCTTAGCAGGGGTGGGCACAGATACGCAGTATTTT.

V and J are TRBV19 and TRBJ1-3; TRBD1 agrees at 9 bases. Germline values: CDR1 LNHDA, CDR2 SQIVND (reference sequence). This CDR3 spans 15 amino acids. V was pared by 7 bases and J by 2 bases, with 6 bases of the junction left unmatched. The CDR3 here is CASTTGTGTGNTIYF. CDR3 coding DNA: TGTGCCAGTACCACCGGGACAGGGACTGGAAACACCATATATTTT.

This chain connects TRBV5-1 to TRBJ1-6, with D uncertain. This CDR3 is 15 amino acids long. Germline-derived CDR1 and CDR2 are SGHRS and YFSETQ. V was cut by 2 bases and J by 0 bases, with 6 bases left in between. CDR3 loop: CASSLQSSYNSPLHF. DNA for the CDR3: TGCGCCAGCAGCTTACAGAGCTCCTATAATTCACCCCTCCACTTT.

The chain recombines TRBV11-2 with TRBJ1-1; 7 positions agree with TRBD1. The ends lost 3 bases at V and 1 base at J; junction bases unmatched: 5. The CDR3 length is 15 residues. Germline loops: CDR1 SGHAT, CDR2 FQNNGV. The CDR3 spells CASSFRTGPNTEAFF. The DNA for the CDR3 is TGTGCCAGCAGCTTCCGGACAGGTCCGAACACTGAAGCTTTCTTT.

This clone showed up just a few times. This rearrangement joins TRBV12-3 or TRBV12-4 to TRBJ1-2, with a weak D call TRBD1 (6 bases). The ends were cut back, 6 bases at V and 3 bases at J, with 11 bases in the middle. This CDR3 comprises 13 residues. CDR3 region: CASSINRDYGYTF. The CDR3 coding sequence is TGTGCCAGCAGCATCAACAGGGACTATGGCTACACCTTC.

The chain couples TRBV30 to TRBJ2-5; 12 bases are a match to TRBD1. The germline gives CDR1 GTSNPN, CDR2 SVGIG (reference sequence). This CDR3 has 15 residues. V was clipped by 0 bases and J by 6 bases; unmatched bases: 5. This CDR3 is CAWSVTGQGAKTQYF. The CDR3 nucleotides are TGTGCCTGGAGTGTAACGGGACAGGGGGCAAAGACCCAGTACTTC.

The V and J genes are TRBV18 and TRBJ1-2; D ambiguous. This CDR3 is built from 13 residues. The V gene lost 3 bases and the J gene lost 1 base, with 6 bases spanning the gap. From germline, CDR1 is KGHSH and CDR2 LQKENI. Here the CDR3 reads CASSPAGNYGYTF. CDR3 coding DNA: TGTGCCAGCTCACCGGCGGGTAACTATGGCTACACCTTC.

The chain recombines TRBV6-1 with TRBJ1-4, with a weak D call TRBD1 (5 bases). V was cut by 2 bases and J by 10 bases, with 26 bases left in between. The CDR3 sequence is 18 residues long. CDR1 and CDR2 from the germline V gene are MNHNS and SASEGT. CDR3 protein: CASSEIGPGEAGGGKLFF. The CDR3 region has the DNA TGTGCCAGCAGTGAAATAGGTCCGGGGGAAGCTGGTGGGGGAAAACTGTTTTTT.

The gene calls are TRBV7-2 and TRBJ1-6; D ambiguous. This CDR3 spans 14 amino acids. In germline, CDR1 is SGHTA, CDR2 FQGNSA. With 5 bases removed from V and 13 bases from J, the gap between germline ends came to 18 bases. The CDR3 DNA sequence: TGTGCCAGCAGCAGCGGACGGGAGAACATTCCCCTCCACTTT. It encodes CASSSGRENIPLHF.

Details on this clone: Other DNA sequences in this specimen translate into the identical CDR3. The CDR3, as DNA: TGTGCCAGCACCAATTCCTATGGCTACACCTTC. Encoded protein: CASTNSYGYTF. The V and J genes are TRBV6-5 and TRBJ1-2; D gene ambiguous. In germline, CDR1 is MNHEY, CDR2 SVGAGI. Trimming took 7 bases from V and 4 from J, leaving 7 bases between them. This CDR3 region has 11 residues.

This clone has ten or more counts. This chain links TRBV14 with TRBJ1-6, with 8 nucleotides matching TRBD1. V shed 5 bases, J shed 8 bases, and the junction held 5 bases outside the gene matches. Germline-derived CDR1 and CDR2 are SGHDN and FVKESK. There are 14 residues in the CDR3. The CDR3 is CASSTQGGYSPLHF. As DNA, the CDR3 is TGTGCCAGCAGCACACAGGGGGGGTATTCACCCCTCCACTTT.